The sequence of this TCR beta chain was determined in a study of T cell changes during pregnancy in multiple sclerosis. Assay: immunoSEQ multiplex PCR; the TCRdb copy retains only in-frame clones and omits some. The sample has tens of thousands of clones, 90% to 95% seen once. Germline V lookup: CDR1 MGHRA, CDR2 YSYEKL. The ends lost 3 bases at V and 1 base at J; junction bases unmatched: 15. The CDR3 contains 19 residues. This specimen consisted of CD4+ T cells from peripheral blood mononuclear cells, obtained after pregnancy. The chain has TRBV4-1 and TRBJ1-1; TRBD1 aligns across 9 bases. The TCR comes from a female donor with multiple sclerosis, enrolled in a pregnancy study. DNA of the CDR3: TGCGCCAGCAGCCAGTTGGGGTCCGAACAGGGGGCCTGGAACACTGAAGCTTTCTTT. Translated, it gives CASSQLGSEQGAWNTEAFF.